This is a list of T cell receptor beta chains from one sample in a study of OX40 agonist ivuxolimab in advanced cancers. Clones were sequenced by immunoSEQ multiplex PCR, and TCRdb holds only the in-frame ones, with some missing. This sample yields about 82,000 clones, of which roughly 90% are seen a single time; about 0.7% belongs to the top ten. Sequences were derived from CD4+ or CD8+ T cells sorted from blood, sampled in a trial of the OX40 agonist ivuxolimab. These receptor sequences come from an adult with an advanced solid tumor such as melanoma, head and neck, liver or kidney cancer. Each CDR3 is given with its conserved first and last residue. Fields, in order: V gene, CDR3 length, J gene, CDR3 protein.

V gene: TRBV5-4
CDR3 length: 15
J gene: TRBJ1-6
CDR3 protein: CASSDRSSYNSPLHF

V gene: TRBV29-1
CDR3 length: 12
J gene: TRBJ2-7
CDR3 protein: CSVGWRSYEQYF

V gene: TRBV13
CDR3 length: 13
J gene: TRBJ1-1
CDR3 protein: CASSLGGRGEAFF

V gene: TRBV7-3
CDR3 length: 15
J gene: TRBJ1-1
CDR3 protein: CASSFGAPGDTEAFF

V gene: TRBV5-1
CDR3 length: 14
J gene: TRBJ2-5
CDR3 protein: CASRTGTAQETQYF

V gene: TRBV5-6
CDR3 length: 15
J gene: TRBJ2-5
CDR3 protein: CASSSPPLAGETQYF

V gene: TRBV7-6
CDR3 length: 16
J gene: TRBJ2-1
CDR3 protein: CASSARLAGSYNEQFF

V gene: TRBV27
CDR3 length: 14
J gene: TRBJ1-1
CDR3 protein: CASSLAGVNTEAFF

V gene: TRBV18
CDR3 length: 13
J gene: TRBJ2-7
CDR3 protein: CASSEGTGQEQYF

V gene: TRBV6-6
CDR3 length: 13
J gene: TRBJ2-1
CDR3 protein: CASSKGLANEQFF

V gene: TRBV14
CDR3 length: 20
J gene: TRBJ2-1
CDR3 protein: CASSPRGGRGLALRYNEQFF

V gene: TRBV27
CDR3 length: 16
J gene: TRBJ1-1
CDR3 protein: CASSNTLQAGATEAFF

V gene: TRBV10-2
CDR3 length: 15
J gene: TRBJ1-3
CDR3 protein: CASRVGTDSGNTIYF

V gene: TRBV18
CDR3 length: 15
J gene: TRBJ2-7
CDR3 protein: CASSRQQEPTYEQYF

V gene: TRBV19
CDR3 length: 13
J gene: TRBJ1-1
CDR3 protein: CASSIAGTPEAFF

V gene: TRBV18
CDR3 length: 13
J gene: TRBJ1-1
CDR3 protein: CASSQQDNTEAFF

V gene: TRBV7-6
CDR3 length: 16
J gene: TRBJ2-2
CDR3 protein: CASSPSLPTGTGELFF

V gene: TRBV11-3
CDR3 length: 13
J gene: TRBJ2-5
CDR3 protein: CASSLGLERTQYF

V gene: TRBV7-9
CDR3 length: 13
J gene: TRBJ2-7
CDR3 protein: CASSFATGGEQYF

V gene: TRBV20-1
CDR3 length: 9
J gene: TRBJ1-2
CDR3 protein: CSASFRYTF

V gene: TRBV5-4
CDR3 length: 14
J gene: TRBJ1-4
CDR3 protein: CASSLQGTNEKLFF

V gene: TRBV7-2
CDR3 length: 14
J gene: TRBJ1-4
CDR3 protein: CASSQDSFSEKLFF

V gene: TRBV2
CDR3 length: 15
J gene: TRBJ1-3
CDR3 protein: CASSEARGSGNTIYF

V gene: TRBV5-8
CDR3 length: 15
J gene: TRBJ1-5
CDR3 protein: CASSSGTAGNQPQHF

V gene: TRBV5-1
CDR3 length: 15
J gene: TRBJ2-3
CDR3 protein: CASGGLGGSTDTQYF

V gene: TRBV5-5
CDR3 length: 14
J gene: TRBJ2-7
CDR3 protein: CASNLGTGTREQYF

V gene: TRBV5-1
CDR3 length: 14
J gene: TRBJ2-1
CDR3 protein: CASSWGGSRNEQFF

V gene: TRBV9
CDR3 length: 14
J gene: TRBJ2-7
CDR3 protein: CASNVAGGPYEQYF

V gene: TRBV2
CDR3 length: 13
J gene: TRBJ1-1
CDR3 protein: CASSEREGTEAFF

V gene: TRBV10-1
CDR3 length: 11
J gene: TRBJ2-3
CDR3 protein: CASSVTDTQYF

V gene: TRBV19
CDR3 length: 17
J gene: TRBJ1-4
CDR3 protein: CASSMQGRGTTNEKLFF